The 17 T cell receptor beta chains listed next were all sequenced from one sample in a study of blood T cell repertoires in COVID-19 (dated by TCRdb to the early 2020s). Receptors were amplified or captured by the immunoSEQ multiplex PCR assay. The immuneACCESS repertoire file appears here via TCRdb, limited to in-frame rearrangements. These files lack a portion of the clones; in checked studies, under half of the deficit traces to unresolved V genes, and the cause of the others is not known. This sample has about 430,000 clones in its table, and 70% to 90% of those were observed once. Of the sample, 1.4% is held by the ten largest clones. The sample comprised PBMCs or T cells enriched from blood (not recorded which). These receptors originate from a woman aged 18-29 years who had been exposed to COVID-19.

V gene TRBV11-2 combines with J gene TRBJ2-1, with TRBD1 matching 9 bases. Germline CDR1 reads SGHAT; CDR2 reads FQNNGV. V trimming: 3 bases; J trimming: 5 bases; junction bases outside the gene matches: 2. CDR3 size: 14 residues. CDR3 DNA: TGTGCCAGCAGCTTGGACAGGGGTAACAATGAGCAGTTCTTC. Its protein product is CASSLDRGNNEQFF.

The gene calls are TRBV5-1 and TRBJ2-7, with 13 bases that match TRBD2. V was clipped by 5 bases and J by 4 bases; unmatched bases: 15. The CDR3 totals 18 residues. Germline CDR1 SGHRS, CDR2 YFSETQ. The CDR3 sequence is CASSPGGLAGPRGYEQYF. In nucleotides, the CDR3 is TGCGCCAGCAGTCCGGGGGGACTAGCGGGGCCAAGGGGGTACGAGCAGTACTTC. Filled out from reference TRBV5-1 and TRBJ2-7, the complete variable domain reads KAGVTQTPRYLIKTRGQQVTLSCSPISGHRSVSWYQQTPGQGLQFLFEYFSETQRNKGNFPGRFSGRQFSNSRSEMNVSTLELGDSALYLCASSPGGLAGPRGYEQYFGPGTRLTVT.

The chain is built from TRBV14 and TRBJ2-7; tentatively, D is TRBD2 (5 bases). The V and J ends lost 0 bases and 6 bases respectively, with 6 bases between them. This CDR3 is 12 amino acids long. CDR1 is SGHDN and CDR2 is FVKESK in the germline V gene. CDR3 in amino acids: CASSQEGAEQYF. CDR3 in DNA: TGTGCCAGCAGCCAAGAGGGAGCCGAGCAGTACTTC.

The chain has TRBV7-3 and TRBJ1-1; no clear D. The V gene lost 3 bases and the J gene lost 3 bases, with 11 bases spanning the gap. Germline V gene sequence: CDR1 SGHTA, CDR2 FQGTGA. The CDR3 runs to 14 residues. This chain's CDR3 is CASSFLIGDTEAFF. The DNA of the CDR3 is TGTGCCAGCAGCTTCTTAATCGGGGACACTGAAGCTTTCTTT.

The J gene is TRBJ2-1, the V gene TRBV4-1; 8 bases align to TRBD1. The CDR3 consists of 17 residues. Germline assignment: CDR1 MGHRA and CDR2 YSYEKL. J lost 4 bases, V lost 2 bases, and 10 bases had no gene match. Written as DNA, the CDR3 is TGCGCCAGCAGCCAACCTGTAGACAGGGGAAATTACAATGAGCAGTTCTTC. It yields the protein CASSQPVDRGNYNEQFF.

This clone appeared once. The chain recombines TRBV28 with TRBJ1-3; 7 bases match TRBD1. The V gene's germline CDR1 is MDHEN and CDR2 SYDVKM. This CDR3 contains 17 residues. Germline trimming cut 2 bases from V and 2 bases from J; bases unmatched to any gene: 9. This chain's CDR3 is CASSLSLGGSPGNTIYF. The CDR3 bases are TGTGCCAGCAGTTTAAGTTTAGGGGGCTCGCCTGGAAACACCATATATTTT.

V is TRBV7-2 and J is TRBJ2-4, with TRBD1 matching over 7 bases. The CDR3 totals 14 residues. CDR1 is SGHTA, CDR2 FQGNSA, per germline. Trimming at V came to 2 bases and at J to 6 bases, leaving 4 bases not matched to a gene. CDR3 region: CASSLLRDRNIQYF. CDR3 sequence (DNA): TGTGCCAGCAGCTTACTCCGGGACAGAAACATTCAGTACTTC.

The chain is built from TRBV6-6 and TRBJ1-3; possibly TRBD1 for D (6 bases). V shed 0 bases and J shed 3 bases, with 12 bases lying between them. CDR3 length equals 16 residues. In germline, CDR1 is MNHNY, CDR2 SVGAGI (reference sequence). The CDR3 reads CASSYSGTRLGNTIYF. Here the CDR3 DNA reads TGTGCCAGCAGTTACTCGGGGACAAGACTTGGAAACACCATATATTTT.

This chain joins TRBV3-1 (or the pseudogene TRBV3-2) and TRBJ2-7, with a possible D match to TRBD2 (6 bases). CDR1 and CDR2 from the germline V gene are LGHDT and YNNKEL (reference sequence). V was shortened by 1 base and J by 6 bases, with 16 bases between the two germline ends. The CDR3 runs 15 residues. CDR3 protein: CASSQGGGRRGEQYF. CDR3 in DNA: TGTGCCAGCAGCCAAGGAGGAGGGAGACGGGGCGAGCAGTACTTC.

The chain combines TRBV27 with TRBJ2-7; no clear D. Trimming left V 2 bases short and J 3 bases short, with 11 bases between. Germline V gene data show CDR1 as MNHEY and CDR2 as SMNVEV (reference sequence). The CDR3 loop spans 14 amino acids. CDR3 in DNA: TGTGCCAGCAGTTTAAGTTCGGTGGTCTACGAGCAGTACTTC. Its protein is CASSLSSVVYEQYF.

The rearrangement joins TRBV6-5 to TRBJ1-6; weak D call: TRBD1 (5 bases). CDR1 and CDR2 from the germline V gene are MNHEY and SVGAGI. V shed 2 bases and J shed 10 bases, with 12 bases lying between them. The CDR3 loop spans 14 amino acids. Written as DNA, the CDR3 is TGTGCCAGCAGTTACGGCGTATCAGGGTCACCCCTCCACTTT. Translated: CASSYGVSGSPLHF.

The chain combines TRBV28 with TRBJ2-7, with D possibly TRBD1 on 5 matching bases. V gave up 4 bases and J gave up 7 bases, with 8 bases separating them. The CDR3 sequence is 11 residues long. Germline loops: CDR1 MDHEN, CDR2 SYDVKM. DNA of the CDR3: TGTGCCAGCAGTTCAGGGCGGGAGCAGTACTTC. Its translation: CASSSGREQYF.

The rearrangement joins TRBV15 to TRBJ1-2; a possible D gene is TRBD1 (6 bases). CDR1 and CDR2 from the germline V gene are LNHNV and YYDKDF (reference sequence). V was cut by 1 base and J by 7 bases, with 19 bases left in between. This CDR3 is built from 16 residues. The CDR3 bases are TGTGCCACCAGCAGAGGGACGGAAACAGGGAGTCGTGGCTACACCTTC. Protein sequence: CATSRGTETGSRGYTF.

The chain is built from TRBV7-3 and TRBJ2-7; D may be TRBD2 (6 bases). Trimming took 1 base from V and 4 from J, leaving 14 bases between them. The CDR3 extends over 15 amino acids. CDR1 and CDR2 (germline): SGHTA, FQGTGA. The CDR3 DNA reads TGTGCCAGCAGCTTAAAGGAGGGCAGGAATTACGAGCAGTACTTC. This encodes CASSLKEGRNYEQYF.

The chain uses TRBV2 and TRBJ2-1; possibly TRBD2 for D (6 bases). This CDR3 contains 11 residues. V lost 5 bases and J 10 bases, leaving 9 bases between the germline ends. Germline values: CDR1 SNHLY, CDR2 FYNNEI. For the CDR3, the DNA is TGTGCCAGCAGTCCTAGCGACGAGCAGTTCTTC. Amino acid sequence: CASSPSDEQFF.

The chain uses TRBV28 and TRBJ2-1, with 9 bases matching TRBD2. The CDR3 has 14 amino acids. Germline trimming cut 8 bases from V and 10 bases from J; bases unmatched to any gene: 12. CDR1 is MDHEN and CDR2 is SYDVKM in the germline V gene. CDR3 in amino acids: CASGDVGLAFEQFF. Here the CDR3 DNA reads TGTGCCAGCGGAGACGTTGGACTAGCGTTCGAGCAGTTCTTC.

V is TRBV7-9 and J is TRBJ2-2; 8 nucleotides line up with TRBD1. This CDR3 spans 19 amino acids. The trim removed 8 bases at V and 3 bases at J, leaving 20 bases unmatched. In germline, CDR1 is SEHNR, CDR2 FQNEAQ (reference sequence). CDR3 protein: CASARARTGRSEDTGELFF. The CDR3 coding sequence is TGTGCCAGCGCTAGGGCCCGGACAGGGAGGTCGGAGGACACCGGGGAGCTGTTTTTT.